This passage covers 2 T cell receptor beta chains from one sample sequenced in a study of blood T cell repertoires in COVID-19. TCRdb's table, derived via immunoSEQ multiplex PCR, lists solely in-frame clones and lacks some. The repertoire consists of some 260,000 clones, with over 70% occurring once and the leading ten covering around 3.4%. Material for sequencing was peripheral blood. The receptors originated from a woman older than 75 with acute or convalescent COVID-19.

The chain employs TRBV3-1 (or the pseudogene TRBV3-2) and TRBJ2-5; TRBD2 aligns across 11 bases. The trim removed 0 bases at V and 5 bases at J, leaving 5 bases unmatched. Germline V gene data show CDR1 as LGHDT and CDR2 as YNNKEL (reference sequence). The CDR3 runs 16 residues. DNA for the CDR3: TGTGCCAGCAGCCAAGATAGCGGGAGGGCGGAGGAGACCCAGTACTTC. Protein product: CASSQDSGRAEETQYF.

The chain combines TRBV4-1 with TRBJ1-2; D gene unclear. The germline V and J ends were trimmed by 3 bases and 1 base, with 9 bases remaining between them. The CDR3 has 14 residues. The germline CDR1 and CDR2 sequences are MGHRA and YSYEKL. The CDR3 nucleotides read TGCGCCAGCAGCCATCCGGGAATTAACTATGGCTACACCTTC. Translated: CASSHPGINYGYTF.